These T cell receptor beta chains were read from a single sample in a study of blood T cells in healthy people across ages. TCRdb re-analysed the 5' RACE reads in MiXCR, keeping a single row per CDR3 protein. The sample lists approximately 800,000 distinct CDR3 sequences, about 26% seen once, with 3% in the top ten. These data also featured in a second study, about T cells of mothers and their children.

Sequenced sample: blood. Receptors originate from a boy between 5 and 17 years old in good health. Both conserved end residues are part of each CDR3. The order of the fields is J gene, clone size, V gene, D gene, CDR3 DNA, CDR3 protein. The D gene is left open where the match is weak. Expanded clones get a size class; other rows say once, few or many, or leave the size out.

>TRBJ2-1|few|TRBV4-2|TRBD1
TGTGCCAGCAGCCAGGTTACAGGGGGTGGTCGGGATGAGCAGTTCTTC
CASSQVTGGGRDEQFF
>TRBJ1-3|NA|TRBV2|NA
TGTGCCAGCAGTGACAGGGCTCTCTCTCTCTCTGGAAACACCATATATTTT
CASSDRALSLSGNTIYF
>TRBJ2-7|few|TRBV7-8|TRBD2
TGTGCCAGCAGCTACGGGGGGTTAAGCTCCTACGAGCAGTACTTC
CASSYGGLSSYEQYF
>TRBJ2-5|few|TRBV20-1|NA
TGCAGTGCCCGCCCGGGGGTCGAGACCCAGTACTTC
CSARPGVETQYF
>TRBJ1-2|many|TRBV9|TRBD1
TGTGCCAGCAGCGCGGAGACAGGGGGTGTATTCTATGGCTACACCTTC
CASSAETGGVFYGYTF
>TRBJ2-3|NA|TRBV20-1|TRBD2
TGCAGTGCTAGATTAGGTGGGGGGGTAACAGATACGCAGTATTTT
CSARLGGGVTDTQYF
>TRBJ1-1|NA|TRBV12-3/TRBV12-4|NA
TGTGCCAGCATCCTAAGGGTGGGTACTGAAGCTTTCTTT
CASILRVGTEAFF
>TRBJ1-2|NA|TRBV15|NA
TGTGCCACCAGCAGAGATCTCCCTAACTATGGCTACACCTTC
CATSRDLPNYGYTF
>TRBJ2-1|NA|TRBV3-1|TRBD2
TGTGCCAGCAGCCAAGTTGGGGGACTAGCGTATGAGCAGTTCTTC
CASSQVGGLAYEQFF
>TRBJ1-1|NA|TRBV2|NA
TGTGCCAGCAGTAGGGACGGATTCCGTCCCATGAACACTGAAGCTTTCTTT
CASSRDGFRPMNTEAFF
>TRBJ2-7|few|TRBV6-1|NA
TGTGCCACCGGGGCCTACGAGCAGTACTTC
CATGAYEQYF
>TRBJ1-1|NA|TRBV25-1|NA
TGTGCCAGCAGTGACCTCGGACGGATGAACACTGAAGCTTTCTTT
CASSDLGRMNTEAFF
>TRBJ2-3|NA|TRBV6-1|TRBD2
TGTGCCAGCAAGGGGGATGATAGCGGGGGGGCCGGCACAGATACGCAGTATTTT
CASKGDDSGGAGTDTQYF
>TRBJ1-2|NA|TRBV28|TRBD1
TGTGCCAGCAGTTATAACCAGGGGGCTTATGGCTACACCTTC
CASSYNQGAYGYTF
>TRBJ1-1|NA|TRBV3-1|TRBD1
TGTGCCAGCAGCCAAGATCTCCGGGACAGGGTCACTGAAGCTTTCTTT
CASSQDLRDRVTEAFF
>TRBJ2-7|NA|TRBV5-1|NA
TGCGCCAGCAGCCCCACGGAGGGGTACTACGAGCAGTACTTC
CASSPTEGYYEQYF
>TRBJ2-3|few|TRBV28|NA
TGTGCCAGCAGTTTACCCGTCACAGATACGCAGTATTTT
CASSLPVTDTQYF
>TRBJ2-5|few|TRBV3-1|TRBD1
TGTGCCAGCAGCCTCTTGACAGGGGGCTGGGAGACCCAGTACTTC
CASSLLTGGWETQYF
>TRBJ2-3|few|TRBV2|NA
TGTGCCAGCAGTGTTGGGGGGAAGTCAGATACGCAGTATTTT
CASSVGGKSDTQYF
>TRBJ2-1|few|TRBV2|NA
TGTGCCAGCAGTGAAAGGTCCTACAATGAGCAGTTCTTC
CASSERSYNEQFF
>TRBJ2-2|few|TRBV3-1|TRBD2
TGTGCCAGCAGCCCAGAAATCACGGGGGGCACCGGGGAGCTGTTTTTT
CASSPEITGGTGELFF
>TRBJ2-4|NA|TRBV7-9|NA
TGTGCCAGCAGCATGGGACAAGCCAAAAACATTCAGTACTTC
CASSMGQAKNIQYF
>TRBJ2-3|NA|TRBV12-3/TRBV12-4|TRBD2
TGTGCCAGCAGTTTAAGGCTAGCGGTCCGTGGGATGGATACGCAGTATTTT
CASSLRLAVRGMDTQYF
>TRBJ2-5|few|TRBV29-1|TRBD1
TGCAGCGCCTATATGGGACAGGGAAAAGAGACCCAGTACTTC
CSAYMGQGKETQYF
>TRBJ2-5|many|TRBV7-2|NA
TGTGCCAGCAGCCTGCGACTGAGAGAGACCCAGTACTTC
CASSLRLRETQYF
>TRBJ2-1|NA|TRBV12-3/TRBV12-4|NA
TGTGCCAGCAGCGCAGGGAGAGAGCAGTTCTTC
CASSAGREQFF
>TRBJ2-2|NA|TRBV6-1|NA
TGTGCCAGCAGTGACAGGGAGGAGGTCGGGGAGCTGTTTTTT
CASSDREEVGELFF
>TRBJ2-5|few|TRBV6-5|TRBD2
TGTGCCAGCAGTTACCCACGGGGGGGACTAGCGGGGGGCCCTGTTGTGGAGACCCAGTACTTC
CASSYPRGGLAGGPVVETQYF
>TRBJ2-7|few|TRBV2|NA
TGTGCCAGCGCGGTAGAGGGGGTCTCCTACGAGCAGTACTTC
CASAVEGVSYEQYF
>TRBJ2-5|NA|TRBV11-2|TRBD2
TGTGCCAGCAGCCCTCGGACTAGCGGGGGGGTGAAAAAAGAGACCCAGTACTTC
CASSPRTSGGVKKETQYF
>TRBJ2-7|NA|TRBV11-2|TRBD1
TGTGCCAGCAGCCCCAGTGGGACAGCTTGGAGCTACGAGCAGTACTTC
CASSPSGTAWSYEQYF
>TRBJ2-7|many|TRBV29-1|NA
TGCAGCGTTGGGCTCCTACCCTACGAGCAGTACTTC
CSVGLLPYEQYF
>TRBJ2-1|NA|TRBV28|TRBD2
TGTGCCAGCAGCCGGGGGGGATCAACCTACAATGAGCAGTTCTTC
CASSRGGSTYNEQFF
>TRBJ2-3|NA|TRBV10-3|TRBD2
TGTGCCACCGGGGTAGCGGGGGCTGATACGCAGTATTTT
CATGVAGADTQYF
>TRBJ2-7|few|TRBV28|NA
TGTGCCAGCAGTGACCCCTCCTACGAGCAGTACTTC
CASSDPSYEQYF
>TRBJ1-1|NA|TRBV7-9|NA
TGTGCCAGCAGCTCTACACTTCACACTGAAGCTTTCTTT
CASSSTLHTEAFF
>TRBJ2-5|NA|TRBV2|NA
TGTGCCAGCAGTGACTCCACGCATTCGCCACCGCAAGAGACCCAGTACTTC
CASSDSTHSPPQETQYF
>TRBJ2-5|few|TRBV9|NA
TGTGCCGGCAGCGTAGATTGGCGGGCCCAAGAGACCCAGTACTTC
CAGSVDWRAQETQYF
>TRBJ2-7|few|TRBV7-9|NA
TGTGCCAGCAGCCCCCCCGGCAGGGCACCTACCTACGAGCAGTACTTC
CASSPPGRAPTYEQYF
>TRBJ2-5|NA|TRBV20-1|NA
TGCAGTGCTAGACCAAGGGGGAACCAAGAGACCCAGTACTTC
CSARPRGNQETQYF
>TRBJ1-6|few|TRBV6-6|TRBD1
TGTGCCAGCACCACGGGACAGGGGGCTTCCCATTCACCCCTCCACTTT
CASTTGQGASHSPLHF
>TRBJ1-1|NA|TRBV6-1|NA
TGTGCCAGCAGTGAATGGGAGGGACTGGGGACTGAAGCTTTCTTT
CASSEWEGLGTEAFF
>TRBJ2-5|NA|TRBV9|TRBD1
TGTGCCAGCAGCGTGACAGGGGGTACCCAAGAGACCCAGTACTTC
CASSVTGGTQETQYF
>TRBJ2-3|NA|TRBV24-1|NA
TGTGCCACCAGGGTGTCACAAGATACGCAGTATTTT
CATRVSQDTQYF
>TRBJ2-5|few|TRBV20-1|NA
TGCAGTGGGCGGGACTTAAGGAAGGGAAATGAAGAGACCCAGTACTTC
CSGRDLRKGNEETQYF
>TRBJ1-1|NA|TRBV5-1|NA
TGCGCCAGCAGCGAACCACGGGGAAAGAACACTGAAGCTTTCTTT
CASSEPRGKNTEAFF
>TRBJ1-2|few|TRBV6-5|NA
TGTGCCAGCAGTAGCAGGACCTATGGCTACACCTTC
CASSSRTYGYTF
>TRBJ2-5|NA|TRBV5-1|NA
TGCGCCAGCAGACGAGGGGACCGGGAGACCCAGTACTTC
CASRRGDRETQYF
>TRBJ2-4|once|TRBV28|NA
TGTACCAGCAGTTTTTCCCCCCGCGGGAAAGCCAAAAACGTTCAGTACTTC
CTSSFSPRGKAKNVQYF
>TRBJ2-5|many|TRBV14|NA
TGTGCCAGCAGCCAAACAGGGAGAGGAGGGGAGACCCAGTACTTC
CASSQTGRGGETQYF
>TRBJ1-3|NA|TRBV20-1|TRBD1
TGCAGTGCCCAGGGGGCTGGAAACACCATATATTTT
CSAQGAGNTIYF
>TRBJ2-7|NA|TRBV27|NA
TGTGCCAGCAGCAGCCGGGACTGGAACTACGAGCAGTACTTC
CASSSRDWNYEQYF
>TRBJ2-5|many|TRBV12-3/TRBV12-4|NA
TGCGCCAGCAGCTTGGCCGGAGGGGGAGAGACCCAGTACTTC
CASSLAGGGETQYF
>TRBJ2-7|NA|TRBV15|NA
TGTGCCACCAGCAGAGATCACAGGGCCAACGAGCAGTACTTC
CATSRDHRANEQYF
>TRBJ2-5|many|TRBV20-1|TRBD2
TGCAGTGCTAGAGCGGGGGGAAGACAAGAGACCCAGTACTTC
CSARAGGRQETQYF
>TRBJ2-7|NA|TRBV7-6|NA
TGTGCCAGCAGCCACGTGACTGGGCTCTCCTACGAGCAGTACTTC
CASSHVTGLSYEQYF
>TRBJ2-1|NA|TRBV7-9|TRBD2
TGTGCCAGCAGCCCGGGACTAGCGGGGTTCAATGAGCAGTTCTTC
CASSPGLAGFNEQFF
>TRBJ2-7|NA|TRBV25-1|NA
TGTGCCAGCAGCCGCAGGGGAACGCTCTCCTACGAGCAGTACTTC
CASSRRGTLSYEQYF
>TRBJ2-1|NA|TRBV14|NA
TGTGCCAGCAGCCAAGATTGGCGACAGGTTGGGGGTAATGAGCAGTTCTTC
CASSQDWRQVGGNEQFF